These T cell receptor beta chains were read from a single sample in a study of blood T cell repertoires in COVID-19. Clones were sequenced by immunoSEQ multiplex PCR, and TCRdb holds only the in-frame ones, with some missing. Of fewer than 500,000 clones in the sample, around 89% were seen once. Sequencing used PBMCs or T cells enriched from blood (not recorded which). The receptor set was obtained from a man aged 30 to 39 who had recovered from COVID-19. Both conserved end residues are part of each CDR3. The order of the fields is J gene, clone size, D gene, V gene, CDR3 DNA, CDR3 protein. The D gene is left open where the match is weak. Clone size is given for some rows only: seen once, a few or many times, or a class if the clone is expanded.

J: TRBJ2-2; size: .; D: .; V: TRBV18; DNA: TGTGCCAGCTCGTCGTTAAACACCGGGGAGCTGTTTTTT; CDR3: CASSSLNTGELFF
J: TRBJ2-5; size: .; D: TRBD1; V: TRBV11-2; DNA: TGTGCCAGCAGCTCCGGGACAGGAGTAGAGACCCAGTACTTC; CDR3: CASSSGTGVETQYF
J: TRBJ2-2; size: once; D: .; V: TRBV4-2; DNA: TGTGCCAGCAGCCAAGATTATGGGGACATCATCGGGGAGCTGTTTTTT; CDR3: CASSQDYGDIIGELFF
J: TRBJ2-1; size: .; D: .; V: TRBV19; DNA: TGTGCCAGTAGTGTTCTAGCTTTAGACGCTGAGCAGTTCTTC; CDR3: CASSVLALDAEQFF
J: TRBJ2-7; size: .; D: .; V: TRBV28; DNA: TGTGCCAGCACAGAGACAGGAGGTCTTGACGAGCAGTACTTC; CDR3: CASTETGGLDEQYF
J: TRBJ1-2; size: .; D: .; V: TRBV27; DNA: TGTGCCAGCAGTTCATTGGGGGGTGGCTACACCTTC; CDR3: CASSSLGGGYTF
J: TRBJ1-1; size: .; D: .; V: TRBV3-1/TRBV3-2; DNA: TGTGCCAGCACCACGACAGGGAACACTGAAGCTTTCTTT; CDR3: CASTTTGNTEAFF
J: TRBJ2-7; size: .; D: TRBD1; V: TRBV11-2; DNA: TGTGCCAGCAAGCAGGGACAGGGGGTGGTTGCCTACGAGCAGTACTTC; CDR3: CASKQGQGVVAYEQYF
J: TRBJ1-3; size: .; D: .; V: TRBV5-8; DNA: TGTGCCAGCAGCTGGACGACGGGAGGAAACACCATATATTTT; CDR3: CASSWTTGGNTIYF
J: TRBJ2-1; size: .; D: TRBD1; V: TRBV5-1; DNA: TGCGCCAGCAGCTCGACAGGGTTCGATGAGCAGTTCTTC; CDR3: CASSSTGFDEQFF
J: TRBJ1-2; size: .; D: TRBD1; V: TRBV5-1; DNA: TGCGCCAGCAGCCGGGGACAGAGCTATGGCTACACCTTC; CDR3: CASSRGQSYGYTF
J: TRBJ2-1; size: .; D: TRBD2; V: TRBV5-6; DNA: TGTGCCAGCAGCCTACGAACCCTAGCGGGCAGGCAGTTCTTC; CDR3: CASSLRTLAGRQFF
J: TRBJ2-7; size: .; D: TRBD1; V: TRBV12-3/TRBV12-4; DNA: TGTGCCAGCGGGGGACAGGGGGCTTACGAGCAGTACTTC; CDR3: CASGGQGAYEQYF
J: TRBJ1-1; size: .; D: .; V: TRBV5-4; DNA: TGTGCCAGCAGCTTGGACTGGGGCAGCCCGAACACTGAAGCTTTCTTT; CDR3: CASSLDWGSPNTEAFF
J: TRBJ2-5; size: .; D: .; V: TRBV5-4; DNA: TGTGCCAGCAGCTTGGAGGGAGTCGGGGAGACCCAGTACTTC; CDR3: CASSLEGVGETQYF
J: TRBJ2-7; size: .; D: .; V: TRBV11-2; DNA: TGTGCCAGCAGCTTGATCAGGGGAACCTACGAGCAGTACTTC; CDR3: CASSLIRGTYEQYF
J: TRBJ2-1; size: .; D: TRBD2; V: TRBV7-2; DNA: TGTGCCAGCAGCTTAGCGCTTGATGGACTAGCGGCGTTCTTC; CDR3: CASSLALDGLAAFF
J: TRBJ2-5; size: .; D: .; V: TRBV7-9; DNA: TGTGCCAGCAGCCTCCAAGAGACCCAGTACTTC; CDR3: CASSLQETQYF
J: TRBJ2-1; size: .; D: .; V: TRBV21-1; DNA: TGTGCCAGCAGCGCAACCATCTGGTCTAGCGGGAGGGCCTGTGAGCAGTTCTTC; CDR3: CASSATIWSSGRACEQFF
J: TRBJ2-6; size: .; D: .; V: TRBV28; DNA: TGTGCCAGCAGCCCTCCCTCTGCTGGGGCCAACGTCCTGACTTTC; CDR3: CASSPPSAGANVLTF
J: TRBJ1-2; size: .; D: .; V: TRBV7-8; DNA: TGTGCCAGCAGCTACGGGGTAGCGGTGGGCTACACCTTC; CDR3: CASSYGVAVGYTF
J: TRBJ2-1; size: .; D: .; V: TRBV5-1; DNA: TGCGCCAGCAGCTTGGCTACTGACAGGTACCAGCCGTCGAGGTACAATGAGCAGTTCTTC; CDR3: CASSLATDRYQPSRYNEQFF
J: TRBJ2-2; size: .; D: .; V: TRBV10-3; DNA: TGTGCCATCGGCCAAACCGGGACCGGGGAGCTGTTTTTT; CDR3: CAIGQTGTGELFF
J: TRBJ1-4; size: .; D: .; V: TRBV18; DNA: TGTGCCAGCACGTCGAGCGGGCCGCCTAATGAAAAACTGTTTTTT; CDR3: CASTSSGPPNEKLFF
J: TRBJ2-7; size: .; D: .; V: TRBV15; DNA: TGTGCCACCAGCAGAGACAGGGATTACTCCTACGAGCAGTACTTC; CDR3: CATSRDRDYSYEQYF
J: TRBJ2-7; size: .; D: .; V: TRBV3-1/TRBV3-2; DNA: TGTGCCAGCACTCTAAGCGGACCCCCCTACGAGCAGTACTTC; CDR3: CASTLSGPPYEQYF
J: TRBJ2-1; size: once; D: .; V: TRBV3-1/TRBV3-2; DNA: TGTGCCAGCAGCCAAGGGCAGTCGTACAATGAGCAGTTCTTC; CDR3: CASSQGQSYNEQFF
J: TRBJ2-5; size: .; D: TRBD2; V: TRBV11-2; DNA: TGTGCCAGCAGCTTATCGGGGGGAGAGACCCAGTACTTC; CDR3: CASSLSGGETQYF
J: TRBJ2-7; size: .; D: TRBD1; V: TRBV7-2; DNA: TGTGCCAGCAGCCTGGGACAGGGGGCTTACGAGCAGTACTTC; CDR3: CASSLGQGAYEQYF
J: TRBJ2-1; size: .; D: .; V: TRBV7-3; DNA: TGTGCCAGCAGCCCCAGTACAGGGTACAATGAGCAGTTCTTC; CDR3: CASSPSTGYNEQFF
J: TRBJ2-1; size: .; D: .; V: TRBV6-5; DNA: TGTGCCAGCAGTAGCTATTACAATGAGCAGTTCTTC; CDR3: CASSSYYNEQFF
J: TRBJ1-2; size: .; D: TRBD1; V: TRBV27; DNA: TGTGCCAGCAGACGAACCCCAGGACAGGGGGCAAGTGGCTACACCTTC; CDR3: CASRRTPGQGASGYTF
J: TRBJ2-3; size: .; D: .; V: TRBV11-2; DNA: TGTGCCAGCAGCTTAGGCGTCCCAACAGATACGCAGTATTTT; CDR3: CASSLGVPTDTQYF
J: TRBJ2-1; size: .; D: TRBD1; V: TRBV4-1; DNA: TGCGCCAGCAGCCCTCGAATGGACAGGGGTTCCAATGAGCAGTTCTTC; CDR3: CASSPRMDRGSNEQFF
J: TRBJ2-1; size: once; D: TRBD2; V: TRBV7-2; DNA: TGTGCCAGCAGCCCCTCGGGGGGTTCCGCCAATGAGCAGTTCTTC; CDR3: CASSPSGGSANEQFF
J: TRBJ2-7; size: .; D: TRBD1; V: TRBV27; DNA: TGTGCCACTTACAGGGGGCCCCCCTACGAGCAGTACTTC; CDR3: CATYRGPPYEQYF
J: TRBJ2-7; size: .; D: TRBD2; V: TRBV28; DNA: TGTGCCAGCAAAGTTTCTCGAGCGGGAGGGCCTTACGAGCAGTACTTC; CDR3: CASKVSRAGGPYEQYF
J: TRBJ2-6; size: .; D: TRBD1; V: TRBV11-2; DNA: TGTGCCAGCAGCTTTACCCACAGGGGTGGGGCCAACGTCCTGACTTTC; CDR3: CASSFTHRGGANVLTF
J: TRBJ2-3; size: .; D: .; V: TRBV4-2; DNA: TGTGCCAGCAGCCGCTATAAGAACGAGCGGAGGAGCACAGATACGCAGTATTTT; CDR3: CASSRYKNERRSTDTQYF
J: TRBJ2-1; size: .; D: .; V: TRBV5-1; DNA: TGCGCCAGCAGCTACGAATCGACAGGCACAAATGAGCAGTTCTTC; CDR3: CASSYESTGTNEQFF
J: TRBJ1-6; size: .; D: TRBD1; V: TRBV28; DNA: TGTGCCAGCAGAGGGACAGGGAACAATTCACCCCTCCACTTT; CDR3: CASRGTGNNSPLHF
J: TRBJ2-5; size: .; D: .; V: TRBV23-1; DNA: TGCGCCAGCAGTCAATATGGACAGAACCACCAAGAGACCCAGTACTTC; CDR3: CASSQYGQNHQETQYF
J: TRBJ2-5; size: .; D: .; V: TRBV5-6; DNA: TGTGCCAGCTTTCGACAGAGTGAGACCCAGTACTTC; CDR3: CASFRQSETQYF
J: TRBJ1-2; size: .; D: .; V: TRBV7-9; DNA: TGTGCCAGCAGCTCGCGATTGTACGGCTACACCTTC; CDR3: CASSSRLYGYTF
J: TRBJ2-3; size: .; D: TRBD2; V: TRBV10-3; DNA: TGTGCCATCAGTGAGTTTTCCGGACTAGCGGGAAATACGCAGTATTTT; CDR3: CAISEFSGLAGNTQYF
J: TRBJ1-1; size: .; D: TRBD1; V: TRBV6-5; DNA: TGTGCCAGCAGCCCGGACGGGACAGCCTCCACAGAAGCTTTCTTT; CDR3: CASSPDGTASTEAFF
J: TRBJ2-5; size: once; D: .; V: TRBV7-9; DNA: TGTGCCAGCACCTACAGCCACGTAACCCAGTACTTC; CDR3: CASTYSHVTQYF
J: TRBJ1-1; size: .; D: TRBD1; V: TRBV4-2; DNA: TGTGCCAGCAGCCAGGTCGGGACAGTAGTCACTGAAGCTTTCTTT; CDR3: CASSQVGTVVTEAFF
J: TRBJ2-1; size: .; D: .; V: TRBV7-9; DNA: TGTGCCAGCAGCTCAGCGAGCGGGCCCCAGTACAATGAGCAGTTCTTC; CDR3: CASSSASGPQYNEQFF
J: TRBJ1-1; size: .; D: TRBD1; V: TRBV4-2; DNA: TGTGCCAGCAGCCAAGACCCAGGGGGACGGGGAAATTATGGGAACACTGAAGCTTTCTTT; CDR3: CASSQDPGGRGNYGNTEAFF
J: TRBJ1-5; size: .; D: .; V: TRBV3-1/TRBV3-2; DNA: TGTGCCAGCAGCCCGGGAGGGCCCAATAATCAGCCCCAGCATTTT; CDR3: CASSPGGPNNQPQHF
J: TRBJ2-7; size: .; D: TRBD1; V: TRBV6-5; DNA: TGTGCCAGCAGCCCCCGGGACAGCCCCTACGAGCAGTACTTC; CDR3: CASSPRDSPYEQYF
J: TRBJ1-5; size: .; D: TRBD1; V: TRBV10-3; DNA: TGTGCCATCAGCCGGGACAGGGGGAGCAATCAGCCCCAGCATTTT; CDR3: CAISRDRGSNQPQHF
J: TRBJ2-6; size: .; D: .; V: TRBV30; DNA: TGTGCCTGGAGTAACCAGGCTGGGGCCAACGTCCTGACTTTC; CDR3: CAWSNQAGANVLTF
J: TRBJ2-2; size: .; D: TRBD2; V: TRBV19; DNA: TGTGCCAGTAGTATTGGGACTAGCGGGAGTGGGGAGCTGTTTTTT; CDR3: CASSIGTSGSGELFF
J: TRBJ2-2; size: .; D: TRBD2; V: TRBV5-1; DNA: TGCGCCAGCAGCTGGAATCTAGCGGGAGGGGTCACCGGGGAGCTGTTTTTT; CDR3: CASSWNLAGGVTGELFF
J: TRBJ2-2; size: .; D: .; V: TRBV3-1/TRBV3-2; DNA: TGTGCCAGCAGACTCGATGTTAGCGGGGAGCTGTTTTTT; CDR3: CASRLDVSGELFF
J: TRBJ2-1; size: .; D: TRBD2; V: TRBV4-1; DNA: TGCGCCAGCAGCCAAATACCGGGACTAGCGGGAAACAATGAGCAGTTCTTC; CDR3: CASSQIPGLAGNNEQFF
J: TRBJ1-5; size: .; D: TRBD1; V: TRBV19; DNA: TGTGCCAGTAGAATAACCGGGACAGCTGTTTATAGCAATCAGCCCCAGCATTTT; CDR3: CASRITGTAVYSNQPQHF